A single sample is the source of the 8 T cell receptor beta chains below, sequenced in a study of neurological immune-mediated disorders. MiXCR, run by TCRdb on the 5' RACE reads, gives a single entry per CDR3 protein. The table includes roughly 88,000 distinct CDR3 sequences, approximately 3.5% detected once. The specimen was PBMCs. Receptors originate from a woman in her forties or fifties with multiple sclerosis.

This clonotype came up many times. This rearrangement joins TRBV5-6 to TRBJ2-3, with D perhaps being TRBD1 or TRBD2 (5 bases each). Germline V CDR1 and CDR2: SGHDT, YYEEEE. V was pared by 6 bases and J by 2 bases, with 19 bases between. This CDR3 comprises 16 residues. CDR3 coding DNA: TGTGCCAGCACCCTGCTCCGTGGGGGTCACACAGATACGCAGTATTTT. Protein product: CASTLLRGGHTDTQYF.

This clonotype has ten or more counts. The V call is TRBV10-3, the J call TRBJ1-4, with D maybe TRBD1 (5 bases). In germline, CDR1 is ENHRY, CDR2 SYGVKD. The CDR3 consists of 15 residues. The V gene lost 4 bases and the J gene lost 8 bases, with 17 bases spanning the gap. The CDR3 DNA is TGTGCCATCAGTGGGGGGTCAGGAGGAGGCGAAAAACTGTTTTTT. This codes for CAISGGSGGGEKLFF.

This clonotype was seen repeatedly, ten times or more. V gene TRBV20-1 combines with J gene TRBJ2-1, with D perhaps TRBD2 (6 bases). V was cut by 3 bases and J by 3 bases, with 18 bases left in between. This CDR3 is 16 amino acids long. Germline CDR1 is DFQATT and CDR2 is SNEGSKA (reference sequence). CDR3 coding DNA: TGCAGTGCTAGGTCCGGCGCGGGACTTAACTACAATGAGCAGTTCTTC. This sequence encodes CSARSGAGLNYNEQFF.

In this sample, this clonotype turned up many times. The chain carries TRBV20-1 and TRBJ2-5; 10 bases are a match to TRBD2. This CDR3 has 19 amino acids. Looked up from germline, CDR1 is DFQATT and CDR2 is SNEGSKA (reference sequence). V lost 3 bases to trimming and J lost 0 bases; unmatched junction nucleotides: 16. The DNA of the CDR3 is TGCAGTGCTAGCCCCGTGGAGGTAGCGGGGGGTCTGTACCAAGAGACCCAGTACTTC. Translation: CSASPVEVAGGLYQETQYF.

This clonotype was detected ten times or more. The chain couples TRBV6-4 to TRBJ2-1; perhaps TRBD2 as D (6 bases). Deletions cut 5 bases from V and 6 bases from J, with 17 bases between. The CDR3 has 15 amino acids. Per the germline V gene, CDR1 is MRHNA and CDR2 is SNTAGT. CDR3 in DNA: TGTGCCAGCAGTTCTCAGGAGGACGGGGGCAATGAGCAGTTCTTC. Translation: CASSSQEDGGNEQFF.

This clonotype was counted at least ten times. The V and J genes are TRBV9 and TRBJ2-4, with a weak D call TRBD2 (5 bases). This CDR3 spans 15 amino acids. Between the trimmed V and J ends, which lost 0 bases and 11 bases, there was a span of 18 bases. Germline V gives CDR1 SGDLS, CDR2 YYNGEE. CDR3 region: CASSVAGERDGFQYF. The CDR3 DNA follows: TGTGCCAGCAGCGTAGCGGGTGAGAGGGATGGCTTTCAGTACTTC.

The CDR3 protein is CSVARQGYTRTGELFF. In nucleotides, the CDR3 is TGCAGTGTTGCACGTCAGGGATATACTCGCACCGGGGAGCTGTTTTTT. The V and J genes are TRBV20-1 and TRBJ2-2; possibly TRBD1 for D (5 bases). The CDR3 covers 16 residues. V shed 7 bases and J shed 4 bases, with 22 bases lying between them. CDR1 is DFQATT, CDR2 SNEGSKA, per germline (reference sequence).

This clonotype has ten or more counts. The J gene is TRBJ1-1, the V gene TRBV11-1; 8 positions match TRBD1. This CDR3 spans 14 amino acids. J was trimmed by 4 bases and V by 4 bases; bases with no gene match: 5. The germline V gene encodes CDR1 SGHAT and CDR2 FQDESV (reference sequence). CDR3 in amino acids: CASSWTGSGTEAFF. CDR3 nucleotides: TGTGCCAGCAGCTGGACAGGGAGCGGCACTGAAGCTTTCTTT.